A single sample gave rise to the 22 T cell receptor beta chains below, sequenced in a study of cytomegalovirus exposure and HLA in healthy donors. The PCR employed 60 Vbeta primers together with 13 Jbeta primers. Repertoires were generated with immunoSEQ multiplex PCR, while TCRdb's copy carries only in-frame clones and drops some. The sample gives approximately 100,000 clones, roughly 71% of which show up once; roughly a tenth is in the top ten. What was sequenced was PBMCs. The receptor source for this set is a man aged 40-49 years in good health and CMV-seropositive.

The chain carries TRBV6-1 and TRBJ2-7, with TRBD2 as a possible D gene (5 bases). The CDR3 sequence is 15 residues long. Trimming removed 2 bases from V and 0 bases from J, with 11 bases in between. Germline V CDR1 and CDR2: MNHNS, SASEGT. CDR3 bases: TGTGCCAGCAGTGAATTAGACGGGAACTCCTACGAGCAGTACTTC. Residues: CASSELDGNSYEQYF.

The chain combines TRBV27 with TRBJ2-2, with a possible D match to TRBD2 (5 bases). The V end was cut by 2 bases, the J end by 13 bases, with 11 bases between. From germline, CDR1 is MNHEY and CDR2 SMNVEV (reference sequence). The CDR3 has 12 amino acids. CDR3 in amino acids: CASSLGRPGLFF. The DNA for the CDR3 is TGTGCCAGCAGTTTAGGGAGACCGGGGCTGTTTTTT.

The rearrangement uses TRBV28 and TRBJ1-2, with a possible D match to TRBD1 (6 bases). Germline V lookup: CDR1 MDHEN, CDR2 SYDVKM. This CDR3 has 14 amino acids. The ends were cut back, 9 bases at V and 2 bases at J, with 16 bases in the middle. CDR3 in DNA: TGTGCCAGTTTTAGAGGGGGGGGGAACTATGGCTACACCTTC. Translation gives CASFRGGGNYGYTF.

The chain recombines TRBV5-6 with TRBJ1-1; D is ambiguous. V lost 0 bases and J lost 6, with 9 bases in between. The CDR3 is 13 residues long. Per germline, CDR1 SGHDT and CDR2 YYEEEE. CDR3 DNA sequence: TGTGCCAGCAGCTTGGAAAGGCGGTCTGAAGCTTTCTTT. Translating it yields CASSLERRSEAFF.

This clone showed up just a few times. The gene calls are TRBV11-2 and TRBJ2-5, with 7 bases aligning to TRBD1. After removal of 1 base from V and 4 bases from J, the junction contained 0 bases not matched to a gene. Germline CDR1 reads SGHAT; CDR2 reads FQNNGV. The CDR3 has 13 amino acids. Here the CDR3 reads CASSLGQGETQYF. DNA of the CDR3: TGTGCCAGCAGCTTAGGACAGGGAGAGACCCAGTACTTC.

A few counts support this clone. The chain uses TRBV30 and TRBJ1-2, with D possibly being TRBD1 (6 bases). With 3 bases removed from V and 8 bases from J, the gap between germline ends came to 16 bases. The germline gives CDR1 GTSNPN, CDR2 SVGIG (reference sequence). This CDR3 has 13 amino acids. This CDR3 reads CAWSLGGGGGYTF. The CDR3 DNA reads as TGTGCCTGGAGCCTAGGGGGGGGCGGCGGCTACACCTTC. The full variable domain, rest sourced from reference TRBV30 and TRBJ1-2, is SQTIHQWPATLVQPVGSPLSLECTVEGTSNPNLYWYRQAAGRGLQLLFYSVGIGQISSEVPQNLSASRPQDRQFILSSKKLLLSDSGFYLCAWSLGGGGGYTFGSGTRLTVV.

This clone was detected a few times. V gene TRBV6-5 combines with J gene TRBJ2-1, with TRBD1 identical over 7 bases. V lost 6 bases and J lost 13; bases outside the gene matches: 9. CDR3 length: 12 amino acids. Germline CDR1 reads MNHEY; CDR2 reads SVGAGI. Here the CDR3 reads CASRSTGTEQFF. DNA for the CDR3: TGTGCCAGCAGATCGACAGGGACGGAACAGTTCTTC.

V gene TRBV7-9 combines with J gene TRBJ2-7; tentatively, D is TRBD2 (6 bases). This CDR3 spans 15 amino acids. Trimming pared 5 bases from V and 0 bases from J, leaving 14 bases between. CDR1 and CDR2 from the germline V gene are SEHNR and FQNEAQ (reference sequence). In DNA form, the CDR3 reads TGTGCCAGCAGCCTCGGCGGGGTTAGCTCCTACGAGCAGTACGTC. This encodes CASSLGGVSSYEQYV.

V gene TRBV9 combines with J gene TRBJ1-1; the D gene is possibly TRBD1 (6 bases). Germline CDR1 SGDLS, CDR2 YYNGEE. Trimming cost V 4 bases and J 1 base, with 11 bases left between them. The CDR3 is 14 residues long. This CDR3 is CASSIRGANTEAFF. The CDR3, as DNA: TGTGCCAGCAGCATCAGGGGTGCGAACACTGAAGCTTTCTTT.

This clone showed up just a few times. This chain links TRBV19 with TRBJ1-4, with TRBD1 as a possible D gene (6 bases). CDR3 length: 14 residues. Trimming removed 8 bases from V and 5 bases from J, with 15 bases in between. Germline CDR1 reads LNHDA; CDR2 reads SQIVND (reference sequence). The DNA for the CDR3 is TGTGCCAGTTCCCCGGGCGGGGGCAATGAAAAACTGTTTTTT. Translated: CASSPGGGNEKLFF.

This chain joins TRBV2 and TRBJ1-1, with TRBD1 matching 10 bases. Germline values: CDR1 SNHLY, CDR2 FYNNEI. The V and J ends lost 7 bases and 4 bases, in that order; junction bases with no gene match: 3. The CDR3 loop spans 13 amino acids. The DNA of the CDR3 is TGTGCCAGCACCCGGACAGGGGGCACTGAAGCTTTCTTT. This gives the protein CASTRTGGTEAFF.

V and J are TRBV10-1 and TRBJ2-7; the match to TRBD1 covers 9 bases. CDR3 length: 15 amino acids. V lost 0 bases and J lost 3; bases outside the gene matches: 3. Germline V gene data show CDR1 as WNHNN and CDR2 as SYGVQD (reference sequence). The CDR3 region is CASSESGQGVYEQYF. DNA for the CDR3: TGCGCCAGCAGTGAGTCGGGACAGGGCGTCTACGAGCAGTACTTC.

This clone was detected only once. The chain couples TRBV7-8 to TRBJ1-5, with D maybe TRBD1 (6 bases). Trimming pared 4 bases from V and 0 bases from J, leaving 10 bases between. The V gene's germline CDR1 is SGHVS and CDR2 FQNEAQ. The CDR3 totals 15 residues. CDR3 sequence: CASSSRTVSNQPQHF. The CDR3 DNA follows: TGTGCCAGCAGCTCGCGGACAGTTAGCAATCAGCCCCAGCATTTT.

The chain carries TRBV6-5 and TRBJ1-1; 10 positions match TRBD1. The germline V gene encodes CDR1 MNHEY and CDR2 SVGAGI. The CDR3 totals 15 residues. The V segment lost 2 bases and the J segment 2 bases; nucleotides outside the gene matches: 2. The CDR3 protein is CASSYRTGGNTEAFF. CDR3 in DNA: TGTGCCAGCAGTTACAGGACAGGGGGTAACACTGAAGCTTTCTTT.

The rearrangement links TRBV10-3 to TRBJ1-2, with 8 bases aligning to TRBD1. CDR3 length equals 16 residues. The V gene's germline CDR1 is ENHRY and CDR2 SYGVKD. V shed 3 bases and J 0 bases; nucleotides not matched to a gene: 6. CDR3 region: CAISDRGPDTNYGYTF. CDR3 nucleotides: TGTGCCATCAGTGACAGGGGGCCTGATACTAACTATGGCTACACCTTC.

The J gene is TRBJ2-1, the V gene TRBV5-1; TRBD2 matches at 11 bases. V lost 2 bases, J lost 7 bases, and 8 bases stayed unmatched. CDR1 and CDR2 from the germline V gene are SGHRS and YFSETQ. CDR3 size: 16 residues. The CDR3 coding sequence is TGCGCCAGCAGCTTCCCGACTAGCGGGATAGGGAATGAGCAGTTCTTC. This encodes CASSFPTSGIGNEQFF.

This chain uses TRBV4-1 with TRBJ1-2, with D perhaps matching TRBD1 (6 bases). CDR1 and CDR2 (germline): MGHRA, YSYEKL. V lost 4 bases to trimming and J lost 0 bases, with 12 bases between them. The CDR3 covers 15 residues. CDR3 in DNA: TGCGCCAGCAGCCTCGGGACACTTCCTAACTATGGCTACACCTTC. It is translated as CASSLGTLPNYGYTF.

This chain uses TRBV6-1 with TRBJ2-2; D is undetermined. CDR3 size: 14 residues. Germline values: CDR1 MNHNS, CDR2 SASEGT. Trimming left V 3 bases short and J 1 base short, with 6 bases between. CDR3 amino acids: CASSDWRNTGELFF. The CDR3 DNA follows: TGTGCCAGCAGTGATTGGAGGAACACCGGGGAGCTGTTTTTT.

The rearrangement joins TRBV7-2 to TRBJ2-5; TRBD2 agrees at 8 bases. Per germline, CDR1 SGHTA and CDR2 FQGNSA. With V trimmed by 3 bases and J by 2 bases, 14 bases remained unmatched. The CDR3 sequence is 18 residues long. The CDR3 loop reads CASSFPKEPSGPQETQYF. As DNA, the CDR3 is TGTGCCAGCAGCTTCCCGAAAGAGCCTAGCGGGCCACAAGAGACCCAGTACTTC.

The chain has TRBV9 and TRBJ1-1; TRBD1 matches 9 bases. CDR3 length equals 16 residues. From germline, CDR1 is SGDLS and CDR2 YYNGEE. V shed 3 bases and J 1 base; nucleotides not matched to a gene: 7. Here the CDR3 reads CASSALEGQGNTEAFF. CDR3 in DNA: TGTGCCAGCAGCGCCTTAGAGGGACAGGGGAACACTGAAGCTTTCTTT.

The chain recombines TRBV19 with TRBJ2-7; 7 nucleotides agree with TRBD1. Trimming removed 4 bases from V and 7 bases from J; junction bases left unmatched: 13. Germline V gene sequence: CDR1 LNHDA, CDR2 SQIVND (reference sequence). The CDR3 contains 15 residues. This CDR3 is CASSNPWTGAGEQYV. Here the CDR3 DNA reads TGTGCCAGTAGTAACCCGTGGACAGGCGCTGGGGAGCAGTACGTC.

The table lists this clone with a few counts. This sequence joins TRBV6-1 and TRBJ1-5; 8 bases line up with TRBD1. The CDR3 sequence is 15 residues long. Germline V gives CDR1 MNHNS, CDR2 SASEGT. The ends lost 6 bases at V and 1 base at J; junction bases unmatched: 5. The CDR3: CASRIGQGSNQPQHF. Here the CDR3 DNA reads TGTGCCAGCAGGATAGGACAGGGAAGCAATCAGCCCCAGCATTTT.